The rows below give T cell receptor beta chains drawn from one sample of a study of graft-versus-host responses after intestinal transplantation. Sequencing was performed with immunoSEQ multiplex PCR; in TCRdb, only in-frame clones are kept and a portion is missing. This sample carries more than 65,000 clones, over 70% of them seen once, and the ten largest clones take 0.39%. Their antigen targets remain unknown. Sequencing was performed on unstimulated CD4+ T cells sorted from spleen or lymph node cells, taken before transplant. All receptors derive from a human donor who was the organ donor for an intestinal transplant. The CDR3 runs from the conserved cysteine through the conserved F or W. Fields, in order: D gene, V gene, J gene, clone size, CDR3 protein, CDR3 DNA. D genes are given only for firm matches. The size entry is marked missing in some rows and otherwise reads once, few, many or a size class.

D: .; V: TRBV27; J: TRBJ2-3; size: once; CDR3: CASSPEPRGGGTQYF; DNA: TGTGCCAGCAGTCCAGAGCCAAGGGGGGGTGGTACGCAGTATTTT
D: .; V: TRBV4-1; J: TRBJ1-2; size: .; CDR3: CASSLSTVNYGYTF; DNA: TGCGCCAGCAGCCTTAGTACAGTTAACTATGGCTACACCTTC
D: .; V: TRBV19; J: TRBJ1-1; size: few; CDR3: CASSIKKNTEAFF; DNA: TGTGCCAGTAGTATCAAAAAGAACACTGAAGCTTTCTTT
D: .; V: TRBV7-2; J: TRBJ2-4; size: .; CDR3: CASSQGFNENIQYF; DNA: TGTGCCAGCAGCCAGGGGTTTAACGAAAACATTCAGTACTTC
D: .; V: TRBV20-1; J: TRBJ1-5; size: .; CDR3: CSAGGGQPQHF; DNA: TGCAGTGCTGGGGGGGGTCAGCCCCAGCATTTT
D: TRBD1; V: TRBV7-9; J: TRBJ1-2; size: .; CDR3: CASNVGDSLYGYTF; DNA: TGTGCCAGCAACGTGGGGGACAGTCTCTATGGCTACACCTTC
D: .; V: TRBV7-2; J: TRBJ1-5; size: .; CDR3: CASSSNSNQPQHF; DNA: TGTGCCAGCAGCTCAAATAGCAATCAGCCCCAGCATTTT
D: TRBD1; V: TRBV7-2; J: TRBJ1-1; size: .; CDR3: CASSLDPGQGGTEAFF; DNA: TGTGCCAGCAGCTTAGACCCGGGACAGGGGGGGACTGAAGCTTTCTTT
D: TRBD2; V: TRBV2; J: TRBJ2-2; size: .; CDR3: CASSEVRTSGNTGELFF; DNA: TGTGCCAGCAGTGAAGTTAGGACTAGCGGGAACACCGGGGAGCTGTTTTTT
D: TRBD1; V: TRBV5-1; J: TRBJ2-3; size: .; CDR3: CASRSGQGKYF; DNA: TGCGCCAGCAGGTCGGGACAGGGAAAGTATTTT
D: TRBD1; V: TRBV7-9; J: TRBJ2-5; size: .; CDR3: CASRSDRAPETQYF; DNA: TGTGCCAGCCGATCGGACAGGGCCCCCGAGACCCAGTACTTC
D: .; V: TRBV6-1; J: TRBJ2-3; size: .; CDR3: CASRAGTDTQYF; DNA: TGTGCCAGCAGAGCGGGCACAGATACGCAGTATTTT
D: TRBD2; V: TRBV5-1; J: TRBJ2-3; size: .; CDR3: CASSAGLAGTDTQYF; DNA: TGCGCCAGCAGCGCTGGACTAGCCGGTACAGATACGCAGTATTTT
D: .; V: TRBV11-3; J: TRBJ1-6; size: .; CDR3: CASSLSGANSPLHF; DNA: TGTGCCAGCAGCTTATCAGGGGCCAACTCACCCCTCCACTTT
D: TRBD1; V: TRBV5-5; J: TRBJ1-6; size: .; CDR3: CASSLTGENSPLHF; DNA: TGTGCCAGCAGCCTGACAGGGGAAAATTCACCCCTCCACTTT
D: TRBD1; V: TRBV6-1; J: TRBJ1-5; size: .; CDR3: CASSDGTVLNQPQHF; DNA: TGTGCCAGCAGTGACGGGACAGTCCTAAATCAGCCCCAGCATTTT
D: TRBD1; V: TRBV7-2; J: TRBJ1-5; size: .; CDR3: CASSPTGGNQPQHF; DNA: TGTGCCAGCAGCCCCACAGGGGGCAATCAGCCCCAGCATTTT
D: .; V: TRBV7-2; J: TRBJ2-1; size: .; CDR3: CASSFVQGTYNEQFF; DNA: TGTGCCAGCAGCTTCGTACAGGGTACCTACAATGAGCAGTTCTTC
D: .; V: TRBV6-6; J: TRBJ1-4; size: few; CDR3: CASDLGQPEKLFF; DNA: TGTGCCAGCGACCTCGGACAGCCTGAAAAACTGTTTTTT
D: .; V: TRBV2; J: TRBJ1-5; size: .; CDR3: CASTDRVGGSQPQHF; DNA: TGTGCCAGCACCGATCGCGTTGGGGGGAGTCAGCCCCAGCATTTT
D: TRBD1; V: TRBV11-2; J: TRBJ1-1; size: .; CDR3: CASSPGQGLGEAFF; DNA: TGTGCCAGCAGCCCGGGACAGGGGCTTGGTGAAGCTTTCTTT
D: .; V: TRBV7-9; J: TRBJ1-6; size: few; CDR3: CASSLGLGEDSPLHF; DNA: TGTGCCAGCAGCTTAGGCCTGGGAGAGGATTCACCCCTCCACTTT
D: TRBD1; V: TRBV4-1; J: TRBJ1-5; size: .; CDR3: CASSQGDRGYQPQHF; DNA: TGCGCCAGCAGCCAAGGAGACAGGGGATATCAGCCCCAGCATTTT
D: .; V: TRBV7-9; J: TRBJ1-1; size: .; CDR3: CASSLATGVGGTEAFF; DNA: TGTGCCAGCAGCTTAGCGACGGGGGTGGGGGGCACTGAAGCTTTCTTT
D: .; V: TRBV6-1; J: TRBJ2-1; size: once; CDR3: CASTETPAMGEQFF; DNA: TGTGCCAGCACTGAGACTCCCGCGATGGGTGAGCAGTTCTTC
D: TRBD1; V: TRBV18; J: TRBJ1-3; size: .; CDR3: CASSLLPLQGRKGNTIYF; DNA: TGTGCCAGCTCACTACTTCCCCTACAGGGGAGGAAAGGAAACACCATATATTTT
D: TRBD2; V: TRBV7-9; J: TRBJ2-1; size: .; CDR3: CASSPTSGSYNEQFF; DNA: TGTGCCAGCAGCCCTACTAGCGGATCATACAATGAGCAGTTCTTC
D: .; V: TRBV27; J: TRBJ1-5; size: .; CDR3: CASSPGGRQPQHF; DNA: TGTGCCAGCAGTCCCGGGGGAAGGCAGCCCCAGCATTTT
D: TRBD1; V: TRBV11-2; J: TRBJ1-6; size: .; CDR3: CASSLGGQGGSPLHF; DNA: TGTGCCAGCAGCTTAGGGGGACAGGGCGGTTCACCCCTCCACTTT
D: .; V: TRBV21-1; J: TRBJ2-4; size: .; CDR3: CASSKVQGEDKNIQYF; DNA: TGTGCCAGCAGCAAAGTTCAGGGTGAGGACAAAAACATTCAGTACTTC
D: .; V: TRBV7-2; J: TRBJ1-2; size: .; CDR3: CASSLQAFNYGYTF; DNA: TGTGCCAGCAGCTTACAGGCGTTTAACTATGGCTACACCTTC
D: .; V: TRBV25-1; J: TRBJ1-6; size: .; CDR3: CASRGYSYNSPLHF; DNA: TGTGCCAGCCGCGGGTACTCCTATAATTCACCCCTCCACTTT
D: .; V: TRBV11-2; J: TRBJ1-1; size: .; CDR3: CASSPQQDTEAFF; DNA: TGTGCCAGCAGCCCCCAACAGGACACTGAAGCTTTCTTT
D: .; V: TRBV11-3; J: TRBJ1-3; size: .; CDR3: CASSFLEGAGNTIYF; DNA: TGTGCCAGCAGCTTCTTGGAGGGAGCTGGAAACACCATATATTTT
D: TRBD1; V: TRBV6-5; J: TRBJ1-2; size: .; CDR3: CASKDRTNYGYTF; DNA: TGTGCCAGCAAGGACAGGACTAACTATGGCTACACCTTC
D: TRBD1; V: TRBV4-2; J: TRBJ1-1; size: .; CDR3: CASSQDPNRGTEAFF; DNA: TGTGCCAGCAGCCAAGATCCCAACAGGGGAACTGAAGCTTTCTTT
D: .; V: TRBV5-1; J: TRBJ2-1; size: .; CDR3: CASSLEGDSSYNEQFF; DNA: TGCGCCAGCAGCTTGGAGGGTGACAGCTCCTACAATGAGCAGTTCTTC
D: .; V: TRBV5-1; J: TRBJ2-2; size: .; CDR3: CASSPTGVTGELFF; DNA: TGCGCCAGCAGCCCAACAGGTGTAACCGGGGAGCTGTTTTTT
D: TRBD2; V: TRBV7-2; J: TRBJ2-3; size: .; CDR3: CASSGSSGEDTQYF; DNA: TGTGCCAGCAGCGGTAGTAGCGGGGAAGATACGCAGTATTTT
D: TRBD1; V: TRBV28; J: TRBJ1-2; size: .; CDR3: CASSMGQGVIYGYTF; DNA: TGTGCCAGCAGTATGGGACAGGGGGTTATCTATGGCTACACCTTC
D: TRBD2; V: TRBV15; J: TRBJ2-2; size: .; CDR3: CATRTLAGGNTGELFF; DNA: TGTGCCACCAGAACGCTAGCGGGGGGGAACACCGGGGAGCTGTTTTTT
D: .; V: TRBV30; J: TRBJ1-1; size: .; CDR3: CACERIRMNTEAFF; DNA: TGTGCCTGTGAAAGAATCAGGATGAACACTGAAGCTTTCTTT
D: TRBD2; V: TRBV18; J: TRBJ2-1; size: .; CDR3: CASSPGTSLEQFF; DNA: TGTGCCAGCTCCCCCGGGACTAGTCTTGAGCAGTTCTTC
D: .; V: TRBV6-5; J: TRBJ2-1; size: .; CDR3: CASSYSFWDSENEQFF; DNA: TGTGCCAGCAGTTACTCTTTTTGGGACTCGGAAAATGAGCAGTTCTTC
D: .; V: TRBV29-1; J: TRBJ1-2; size: .; CDR3: CSVETGSGYTF; DNA: TGCAGCGTTGAAACCGGTTCTGGCTACACCTTC
D: .; V: TRBV6-6; J: TRBJ1-2; size: few; CDR3: CASTLKQALYGYTF; DNA: TGTGCCAGCACTTTAAAACAGGCTCTCTATGGCTACACCTTC
D: .; V: TRBV19; J: TRBJ2-3; size: .; CDR3: CASSIRRDTQYF; DNA: TGTGCCAGTAGTATTCGGAGGGATACGCAGTATTTT
D: .; V: TRBV7-3; J: TRBJ1-1; size: .; CDR3: CASSLSGLNTEAFF; DNA: TGTGCCAGCAGCTTAAGCGGATTGAACACTGAAGCTTTCTTT
D: TRBD2; V: TRBV7-9; J: TRBJ2-3; size: .; CDR3: CASSGTSGGPVADTQYF; DNA: TGTGCCAGCAGCGGAACTAGCGGGGGGCCCGTAGCAGATACGCAGTATTTT
D: TRBD2; V: TRBV5-4; J: TRBJ2-5; size: few; CDR3: CASSVAGEGFGETQYF; DNA: TGTGCCAGCAGCGTTGCGGGGGAGGGATTCGGAGAGACCCAGTACTTC
D: TRBD1; V: TRBV30; J: TRBJ1-4; size: .; CDR3: CAWRKQGANEKLFF; DNA: TGTGCCTGGAGGAAACAGGGGGCGAATGAAAAACTGTTTTTT
D: .; V: TRBV28; J: TRBJ1-2; size: .; CDR3: CASSSLGVNYGYTF; DNA: TGTGCCAGCAGTAGCCTCGGGGTTAACTATGGCTACACCTTC